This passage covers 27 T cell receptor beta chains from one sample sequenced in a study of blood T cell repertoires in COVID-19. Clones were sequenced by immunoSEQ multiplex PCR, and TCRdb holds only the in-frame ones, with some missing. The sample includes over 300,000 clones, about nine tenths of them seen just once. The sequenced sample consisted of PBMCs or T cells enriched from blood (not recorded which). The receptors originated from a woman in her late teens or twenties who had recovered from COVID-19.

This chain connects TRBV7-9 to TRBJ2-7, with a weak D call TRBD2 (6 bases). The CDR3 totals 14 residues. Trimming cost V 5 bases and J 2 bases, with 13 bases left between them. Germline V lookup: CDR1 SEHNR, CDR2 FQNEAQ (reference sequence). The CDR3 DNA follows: TGTGCCAGCAGCCCCCAGGAGGGACCCTACGAGCAGTACTTC. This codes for CASSPQEGPYEQYF.

CDR3 protein: CASSMPASYSGNTIYF. For the CDR3, the DNA is TGTGCCAGTAGTATGCCTGCGTCTTACTCTGGAAACACCATATATTTT. J is TRBJ1-3 and V is TRBV19; D gene uncertain. Germline V gene data show CDR1 as LNHDA and CDR2 as SQIVND (reference sequence). Trimming pared 3 bases from V and 0 bases from J, leaving 12 bases between. The CDR3 totals 16 residues.

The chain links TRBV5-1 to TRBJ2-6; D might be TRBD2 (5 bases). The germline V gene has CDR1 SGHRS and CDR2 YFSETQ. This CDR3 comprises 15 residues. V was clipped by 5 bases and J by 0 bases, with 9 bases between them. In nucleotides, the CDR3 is TGCGCCAGCAGGAGAGAGGGCTCTGGGGCCAACGTCCTGACTTTC. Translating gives CASRREGSGANVLTF.

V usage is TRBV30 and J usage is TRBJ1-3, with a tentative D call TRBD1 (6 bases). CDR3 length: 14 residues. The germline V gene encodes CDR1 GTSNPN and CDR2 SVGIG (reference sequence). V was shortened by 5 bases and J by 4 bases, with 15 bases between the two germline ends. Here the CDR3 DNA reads TGTGCCTGGGCCCTGGACAGATTGGGAAACACCATATATTTT. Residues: CAWALDRLGNTIYF.

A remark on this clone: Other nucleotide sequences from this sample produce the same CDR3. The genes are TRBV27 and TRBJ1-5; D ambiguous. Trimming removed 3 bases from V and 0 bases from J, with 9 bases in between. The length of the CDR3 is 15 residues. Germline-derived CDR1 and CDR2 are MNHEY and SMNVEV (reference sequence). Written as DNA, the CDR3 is TGTGCCAGCAGTTTCAGAGGTTATAGCAATCAGCCCCAGCATTTT. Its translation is CASSFRGYSNQPQHF.

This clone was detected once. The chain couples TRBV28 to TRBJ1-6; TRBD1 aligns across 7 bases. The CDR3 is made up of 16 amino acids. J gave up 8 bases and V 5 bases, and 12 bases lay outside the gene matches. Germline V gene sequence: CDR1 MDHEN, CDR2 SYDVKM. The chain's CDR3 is CASSLWTGMQYSPLHF. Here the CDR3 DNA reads TGTGCCAGCAGTCTTTGGACAGGAATGCAGTATTCACCCCTCCACTTT.

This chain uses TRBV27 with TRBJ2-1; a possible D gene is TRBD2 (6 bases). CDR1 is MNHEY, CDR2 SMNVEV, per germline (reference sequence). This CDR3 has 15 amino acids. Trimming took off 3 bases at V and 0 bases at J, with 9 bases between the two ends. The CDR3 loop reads CASSFTGSSYNEQFF. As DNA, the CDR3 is TGTGCCAGCAGTTTTACCGGGAGCTCCTACAATGAGCAGTTCTTC.

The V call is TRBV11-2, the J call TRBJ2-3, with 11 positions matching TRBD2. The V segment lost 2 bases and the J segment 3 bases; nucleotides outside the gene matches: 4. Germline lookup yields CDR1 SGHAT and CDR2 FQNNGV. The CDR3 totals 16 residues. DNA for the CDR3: TGTGCCAGCAGCTTAAATAGCGGGGGGGGTACAGATACGCAGTATTTT. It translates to CASSLNSGGGTDTQYF.

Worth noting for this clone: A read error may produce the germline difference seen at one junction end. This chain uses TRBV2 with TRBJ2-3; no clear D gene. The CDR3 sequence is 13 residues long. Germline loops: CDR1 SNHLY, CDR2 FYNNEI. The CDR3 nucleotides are TGTGCCAGCGGTGAAATTAGAGCAGATACGCAGTATTTT. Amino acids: CASGEIRADTQYF. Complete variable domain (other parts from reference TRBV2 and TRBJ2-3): EPEVTQTPSHQVTQMGQEVILRCVPISNHLYFYWYRQILGQKVEFLVSFYNNEISEKSEIFDDQFSVERPDGSNFTLKIRSTKLEDSAMYFCASGEIRADTQYFGPGTRLTVL.

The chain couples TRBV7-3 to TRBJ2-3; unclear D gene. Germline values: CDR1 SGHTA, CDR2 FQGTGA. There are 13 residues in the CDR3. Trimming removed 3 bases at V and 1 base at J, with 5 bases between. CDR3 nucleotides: TGTGCCAGCAGCTTTTCGGGCACAGATACGCAGTATTTT. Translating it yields CASSFSGTDTQYF.

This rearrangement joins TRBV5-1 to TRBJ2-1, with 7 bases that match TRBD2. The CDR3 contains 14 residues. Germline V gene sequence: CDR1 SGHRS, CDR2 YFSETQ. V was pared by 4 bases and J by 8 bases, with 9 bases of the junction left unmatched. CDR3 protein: CASSPGLNEYEQFF. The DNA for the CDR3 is TGCGCCAGCAGCCCGGGACTAAATGAGTATGAGCAGTTCTTC.

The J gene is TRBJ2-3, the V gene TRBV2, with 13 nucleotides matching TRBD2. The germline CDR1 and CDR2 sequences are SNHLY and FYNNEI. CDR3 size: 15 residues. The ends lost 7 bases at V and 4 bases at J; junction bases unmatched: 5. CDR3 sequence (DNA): TGTGCCAGCACCGATGGACTAGCGGGAGCAGATACGCAGTATTTT. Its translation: CASTDGLAGADTQYF.

The CDR3 loop is CASSQLAGYNEQFF. Written as DNA, the CDR3 is TGTGCCAGCAGCCAACTAGCGGGGTACAATGAGCAGTTCTTC. This chain uses TRBV3-1 (or the pseudogene TRBV3-2) with TRBJ2-1; 9 bases are a match to TRBD2. This CDR3 is built from 14 residues. The germline gives CDR1 LGHDT, CDR2 YNNKEL (reference sequence). V was clipped by 2 bases and J by 4 bases; unmatched bases: 0.

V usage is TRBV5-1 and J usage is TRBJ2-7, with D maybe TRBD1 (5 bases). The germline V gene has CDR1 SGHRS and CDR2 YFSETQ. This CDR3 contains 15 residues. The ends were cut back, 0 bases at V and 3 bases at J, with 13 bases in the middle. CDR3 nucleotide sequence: TGCGCCAGCAGCTTGGGCCAGGGTGAATACTACGAGCAGTACTTC. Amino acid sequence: CASSLGQGEYYEQYF.

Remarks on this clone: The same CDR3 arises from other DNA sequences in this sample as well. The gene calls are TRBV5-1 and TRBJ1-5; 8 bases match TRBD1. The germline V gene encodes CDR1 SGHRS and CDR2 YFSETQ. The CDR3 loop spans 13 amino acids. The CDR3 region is CASSRTGSQPQHF. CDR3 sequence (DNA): TGCGCATCCTCCCGGACAGGGAGTCAGCCCCAGCATTTT.

Written as DNA, the CDR3 is TGTGCCAGCAGTGAGAGGGTGGGAAATCAGCCCCAGCATTTT. This translates into CASSERVGNQPQHF. This chain links TRBV2 with TRBJ1-5, with D uncertain. The CDR3 is 14 residues long. From germline, CDR1 is SNHLY and CDR2 FYNNEI. Trimming removed 3 bases from V and 4 bases from J, with 10 bases in between.

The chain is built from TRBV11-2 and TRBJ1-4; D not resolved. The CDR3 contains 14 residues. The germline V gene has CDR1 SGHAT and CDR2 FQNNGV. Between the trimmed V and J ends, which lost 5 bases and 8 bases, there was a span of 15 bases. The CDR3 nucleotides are TGTGCCAGCAGCCCCTTCAAGCGGGCGGAAAAACTGTTTTTT. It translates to CASSPFKRAEKLFF.

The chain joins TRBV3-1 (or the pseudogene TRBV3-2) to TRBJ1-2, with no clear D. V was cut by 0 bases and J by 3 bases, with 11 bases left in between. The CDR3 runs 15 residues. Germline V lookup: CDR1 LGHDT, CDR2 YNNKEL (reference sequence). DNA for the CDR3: TGTGCCAGCAGCCAAGATCAACGGGGAGACTATGGCTACACCTTC. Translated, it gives CASSQDQRGDYGYTF.

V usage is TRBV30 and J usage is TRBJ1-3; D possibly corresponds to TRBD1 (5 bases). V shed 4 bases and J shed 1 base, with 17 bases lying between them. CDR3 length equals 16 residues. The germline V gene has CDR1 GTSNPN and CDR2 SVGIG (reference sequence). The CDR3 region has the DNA TGTGCCTGGACCGAACTGACAGATCCTTCTGGAAACACCATATATTTT. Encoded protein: CAWTELTDPSGNTIYF.

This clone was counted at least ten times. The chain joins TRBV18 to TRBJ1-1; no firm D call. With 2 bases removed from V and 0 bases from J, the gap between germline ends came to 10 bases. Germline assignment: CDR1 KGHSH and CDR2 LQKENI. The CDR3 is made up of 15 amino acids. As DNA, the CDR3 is TGTGCCAGCTCACCAGACTCAATTATGAACACTGAAGCTTTCTTT. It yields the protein CASSPDSIMNTEAFF.

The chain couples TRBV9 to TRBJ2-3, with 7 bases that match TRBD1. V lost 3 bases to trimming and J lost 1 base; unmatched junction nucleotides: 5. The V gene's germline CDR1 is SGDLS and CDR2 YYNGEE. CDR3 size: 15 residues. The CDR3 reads CASSAQGVGTDTQYF. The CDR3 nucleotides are TGTGCCAGCAGCGCGCAGGGGGTCGGCACAGATACGCAGTATTTT.

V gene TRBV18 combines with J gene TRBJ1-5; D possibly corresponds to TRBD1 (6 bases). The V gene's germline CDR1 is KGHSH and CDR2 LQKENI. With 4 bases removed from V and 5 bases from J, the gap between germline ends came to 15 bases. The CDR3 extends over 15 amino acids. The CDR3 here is CASSQGDGTDQPQHF. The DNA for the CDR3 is TGTGCCAGCTCACAGGGGGACGGCACGGATCAGCCCCAGCATTTT. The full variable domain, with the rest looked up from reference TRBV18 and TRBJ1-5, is NAGVMQNPRHLVRRRGQEARLRCSPMKGHSHVYWYRQLPEEGLKFMVYLQKENIIDESGMPKERFSAEFPKEGPSILRIQQVVRGDSAAYFCASSQGDGTDQPQHFGDGTRLSIL.

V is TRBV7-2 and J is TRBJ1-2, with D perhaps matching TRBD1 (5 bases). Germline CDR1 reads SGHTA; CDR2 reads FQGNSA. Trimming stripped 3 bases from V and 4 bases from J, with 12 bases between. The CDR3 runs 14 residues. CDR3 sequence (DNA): TGTGCCAGCAGCTTTAGCCCTGGGGCCTATGGCTACACCTTC. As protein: CASSFSPGAYGYTF.

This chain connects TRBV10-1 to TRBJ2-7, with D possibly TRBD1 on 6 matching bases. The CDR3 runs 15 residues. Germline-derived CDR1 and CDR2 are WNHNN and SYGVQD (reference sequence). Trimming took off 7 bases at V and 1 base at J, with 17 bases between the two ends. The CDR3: CASTETGGRSYEQYF. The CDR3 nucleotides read TGCGCCAGCACCGAGACAGGAGGACGGTCCTACGAGCAGTACTTC.

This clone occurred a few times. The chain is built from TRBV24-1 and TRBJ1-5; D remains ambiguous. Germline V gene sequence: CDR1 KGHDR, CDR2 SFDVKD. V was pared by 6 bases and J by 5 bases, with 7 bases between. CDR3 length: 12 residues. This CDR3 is CATSSNDQPQHF. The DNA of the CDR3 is TGTGCCACCAGTAGCAACGATCAGCCCCAGCATTTT.

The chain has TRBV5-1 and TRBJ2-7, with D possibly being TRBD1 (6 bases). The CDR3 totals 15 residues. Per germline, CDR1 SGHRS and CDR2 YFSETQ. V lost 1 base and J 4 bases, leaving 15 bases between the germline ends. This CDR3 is CASSLRAGEPYEQYF. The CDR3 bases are TGCGCCAGCAGCTTGAGGGCAGGGGAACCATACGAGCAGTACTTC.

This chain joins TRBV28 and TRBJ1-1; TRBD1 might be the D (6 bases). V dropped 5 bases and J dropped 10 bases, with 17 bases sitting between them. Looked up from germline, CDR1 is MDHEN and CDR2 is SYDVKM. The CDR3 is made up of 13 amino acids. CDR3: CASSVGGSARAFF. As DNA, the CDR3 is TGTGCCAGCAGTGTAGGGGGATCGGCTAGAGCTTTCTTT.